A single T cell receptor (beta chain) is shown here with its context. Sequenced by immunoSEQ multiplex PCR; TCRdb stores in-frame clones only, minus some. This sample has 360,000 or so clones; around nine tenths occur once, and the top ten carry about 1.8%. Germline CDR1 and CDR2: GTSNPN and SVGIG (reference sequence). The CDR3 contains 17 residues. Trimming removed 5 bases at V and 0 bases at J, with 17 bases between. This entry is derived from a study of blood T cell repertoires in COVID-19. Study information: Nucleic acid was either cDNA or gDNA, and it came from T cells, B-cell-depleted T cells, or PBMCs.

This rearrangement joins TRBV30 to TRBJ1-6; no firm D call. Specimen: PBMCs or T cells enriched from blood (not recorded which). This clonotype originated in a woman under 40 who had recovered from COVID-19. CDR3: CAWQIHPSRSYNSPLHF. The CDR3, as DNA: TGTGCCTGGCAGATTCATCCCTCACGCTCCTATAATTCACCCCTCCACTTT.